The sample holds one count of the clone carrying this TCR beta chain. With V trimmed by 5 bases and J by 8 bases, 13 bases remained unmatched. The CDR3 length is 16 residues. CDR1 and CDR2 (germline): MNHEY, SMNVEV (reference sequence). In the source study's methods: Scientists estimated how many nucleated cells there were by amplifying reference gene primers. The data were produced by immunoSEQ multiplex PCR, yet TCRdb's version contains in-frame clones alone and is incomplete. The DNA was the basis for D and trimming; V, J and clone size are from that table. This table holds 45,000 to 65,000 clones, about 89% found once. The record originates from a study of blood T cell repertoires in COVID-19. At the level of the study: Donors in the United States, Italy and Spain gave samples during acute or convalescent COVID-19. T cells, B-cell-depleted T cells, or PBMCs provided the cDNA or gDNA that served as material.

The rearrangement joins TRBV27 to TRBJ1-5, with 9 nucleotides matching TRBD1. The source of this sequence is a human donor in a cohort sampled during active COVID-19. Source material: peripheral blood. The CDR3 coding sequence is TGTGCCAGCAGTAGAAACCCGGGACAGGGACCGGAGCCCCAGCATTTT. Its protein is CASSRNPGQGPEPQHF.